One sample yielded the 7 T cell receptor beta chains listed below, sequenced in a study of T cell responses to AZD1222 COVID-19 vaccine. Assay used: immunoSEQ multiplex PCR; TCRdb lists only in-frame clones, some missing. Here the sample spans approximately 150,000 clones, 90% to 95% being singletons. The sequenced sample was peripheral blood, obtained 28 days after the second AZD1222 dose. The receptors stem from an adult who received the AZD1222 COVID-19 vaccine.

This clone was detected once. The V and J genes are TRBV10-2 and TRBJ2-7; the D gene is possibly TRBD1 (5 bases). The ends were cut back, 2 bases at V and 3 bases at J, with 8 bases in the middle. The CDR3 length is 13 residues. Germline V gene data show CDR1 as WSHSY and CDR2 as SAAADI. CDR3 sequence: CASSEIQGYEQYF. The DNA for the CDR3 is TGCGCCAGCAGTGAGATCCAGGGCTACGAGCAGTACTTC.

The genes are TRBV9 and TRBJ2-1, with D possibly matching TRBD2 (6 bases). Germline V gives CDR1 SGDLS, CDR2 YYNGEE. This CDR3 has 15 residues. The V end was cut by 0 bases, the J end by 2 bases, with 9 bases between. CDR3: CASSVAGRPYNEQFF. CDR3 sequence (DNA): TGTGCCAGCAGCGTAGCTGGGAGGCCCTACAATGAGCAGTTCTTC.

This clone turned up a few times. The rearrangement links TRBV25-1 to TRBJ1-1, with 8 bases lining up with TRBD1. The CDR3 contains 13 residues. Per the germline V gene, CDR1 is MGHDK and CDR2 is SYGVNS. V trimming: 4 bases; J trimming: 4 bases; junction bases outside the gene matches: 2. The chain's CDR3 is CASSGRGRTEAFF. The CDR3 DNA reads as TGTGCCAGCAGTGGCAGGGGGCGCACTGAAGCTTTCTTT.

This sequence joins TRBV9 and TRBJ2-7; D is possibly TRBD1 or TRBD2 (5 bases each). Trimming removed 0 bases from V and 4 bases from J, with 17 bases in between. CDR1 SGDLS and CDR2 YYNGEE come from the germline V gene. The CDR3 extends over 16 amino acids. The CDR3 region has the DNA TGTGCCAGCAGCGTAGCTGGTCTAGCAGGGCTGTACGAGCAGTACTTC. Translation: CASSVAGLAGLYEQYF.

The gene calls are TRBV9 and TRBJ2-2; D unclear. CDR3 length: 15 residues. The V gene's germline CDR1 is SGDLS and CDR2 YYNGEE. Trimming stripped 0 bases from V and 0 bases from J, with 6 bases between. CDR3: CASSVDQANTGELFF. The DNA of the CDR3 is TGTGCCAGCAGCGTAGATCAGGCGAACACCGGGGAGCTGTTTTTT. Based on the CDR3 plus reference TRBV9 and TRBJ2-2, the full variable domain is DSGVTQTPKHLITATGQRVTLRCSPRSGDLSVYWYQQSLDQGLQFLIQYYNGEERAKGNILERFSAQQFPDLHSELNLSSLELGDSALYFCASSVDQANTGELFFGEGSRLTVL.

This clone was observed a few times. The chain is built from TRBV19 and TRBJ1-1; D not resolved. The CDR3 has 12 amino acids. The germline gives CDR1 LNHDA, CDR2 SQIVND (reference sequence). V was trimmed by 5 bases and J by 8 bases, leaving 12 bases between them. The CDR3, as DNA: TGTGCCAGTAGTCAGCCACCCTCAGAAGCTTTCTTT. As protein: CASSQPPSEAFF.

This CDR3 is CASTQSRGTEAFF. The CDR3 nucleotides are TGTGCCAGTACCCAATCGAGGGGAACTGAAGCTTTCTTT. V and J are TRBV19 and TRBJ1-1; D possibly corresponds to TRBD1 (5 bases). The CDR3 totals 13 residues. The germline gives CDR1 LNHDA, CDR2 SQIVND (reference sequence). V lost 7 bases, J lost 5 bases, and 14 bases lay in between.